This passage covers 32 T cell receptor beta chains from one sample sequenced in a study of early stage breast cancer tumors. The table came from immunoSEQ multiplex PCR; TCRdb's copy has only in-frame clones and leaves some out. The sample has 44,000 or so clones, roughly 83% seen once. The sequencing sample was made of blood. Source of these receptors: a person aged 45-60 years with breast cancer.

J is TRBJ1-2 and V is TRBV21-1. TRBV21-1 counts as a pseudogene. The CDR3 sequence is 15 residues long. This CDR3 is CASSGVVGVNYGYTF. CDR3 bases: TGTGCCAGCAGCGGGGTGGTGGGAGTTAACTATGGCTACACCTTC.

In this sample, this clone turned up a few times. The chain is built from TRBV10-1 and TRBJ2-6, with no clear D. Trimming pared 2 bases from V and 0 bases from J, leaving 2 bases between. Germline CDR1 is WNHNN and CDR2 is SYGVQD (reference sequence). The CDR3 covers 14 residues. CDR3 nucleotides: TGCGCCAGCAGTGAGGGCTCTGGGGCCAACGTCCTGACTTTC. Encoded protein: CASSEGSGANVLTF.

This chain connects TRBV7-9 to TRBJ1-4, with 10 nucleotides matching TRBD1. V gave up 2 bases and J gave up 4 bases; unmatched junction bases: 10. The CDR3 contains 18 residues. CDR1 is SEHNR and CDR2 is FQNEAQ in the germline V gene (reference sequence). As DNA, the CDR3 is TGTGCCAGCAGCTTAAGTCGACAGGGGGCCCTTATTAATGAAAAACTGTTTTTT. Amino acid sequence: CASSLSRQGALINEKLFF.

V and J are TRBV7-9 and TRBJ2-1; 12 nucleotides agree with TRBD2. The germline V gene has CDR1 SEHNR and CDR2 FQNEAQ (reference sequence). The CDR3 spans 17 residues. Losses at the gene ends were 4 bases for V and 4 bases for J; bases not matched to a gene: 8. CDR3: CASSSSWTSGTYNEQFF. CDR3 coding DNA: TGTGCCAGCAGCTCTAGCTGGACTAGCGGGACGTACAATGAGCAGTTCTTC.

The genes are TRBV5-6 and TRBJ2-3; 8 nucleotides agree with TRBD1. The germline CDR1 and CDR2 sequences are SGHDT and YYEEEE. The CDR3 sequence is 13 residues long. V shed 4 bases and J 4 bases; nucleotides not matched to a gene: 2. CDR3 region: CASSRGQADTQYF. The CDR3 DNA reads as TGTGCCAGCAGCAGGGGACAGGCAGATACGCAGTATTTT.

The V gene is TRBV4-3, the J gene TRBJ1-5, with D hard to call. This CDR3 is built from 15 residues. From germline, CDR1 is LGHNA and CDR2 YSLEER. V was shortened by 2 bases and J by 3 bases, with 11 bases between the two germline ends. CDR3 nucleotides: TGCGCCAGCAGCCAACAACAAGGGCACAATCAGCCCCAGCATTTT. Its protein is CASSQQQGHNQPQHF.

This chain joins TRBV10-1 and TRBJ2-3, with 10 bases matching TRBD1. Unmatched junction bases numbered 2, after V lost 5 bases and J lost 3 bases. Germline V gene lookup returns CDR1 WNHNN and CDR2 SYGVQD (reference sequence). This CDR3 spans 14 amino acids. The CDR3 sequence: CASSRDRGTDTQYF. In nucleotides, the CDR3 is TGCGCCAGCAGTCGGGACAGGGGAACAGATACGCAGTATTTT.

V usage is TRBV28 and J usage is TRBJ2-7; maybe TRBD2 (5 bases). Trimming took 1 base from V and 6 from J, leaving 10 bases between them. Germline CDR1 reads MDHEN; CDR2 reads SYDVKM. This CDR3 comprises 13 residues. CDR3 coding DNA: TGTGCCAGCAGTTTATCGGGGAAGGGCGAGCAGTACTTC. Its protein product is CASSLSGKGEQYF.

The CDR3 DNA sequence: TGTGCCTGGGGGGGGACAGGGACAAACACCATATATTTT. It yields the protein CAWGGTGTNTIYF. J is TRBJ1-3 and V is TRBV30; TRBD1 agrees at 9 bases. The germline V gene has CDR1 GTSNPN and CDR2 SVGIG (reference sequence). V lost 5 bases to trimming and J lost 6 bases; unmatched junction nucleotides: 5. The CDR3 loop spans 13 amino acids.

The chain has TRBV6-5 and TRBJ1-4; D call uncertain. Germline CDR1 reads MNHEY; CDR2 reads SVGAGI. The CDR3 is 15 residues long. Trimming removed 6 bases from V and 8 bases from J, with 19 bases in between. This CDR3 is CASSPGVTGGEKLFF. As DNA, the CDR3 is TGTGCCAGCAGCCCGGGCGTCACCGGCGGGGAAAAACTGTTTTTT.

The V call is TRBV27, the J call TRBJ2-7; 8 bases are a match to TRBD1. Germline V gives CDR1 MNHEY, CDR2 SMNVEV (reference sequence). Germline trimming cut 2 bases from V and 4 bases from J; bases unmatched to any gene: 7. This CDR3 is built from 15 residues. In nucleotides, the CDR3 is TGTGCCAGCAGTTTAGGTCAGGGGGCCGGGTACGAGCAGTACTTC. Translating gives CASSLGQGAGYEQYF.

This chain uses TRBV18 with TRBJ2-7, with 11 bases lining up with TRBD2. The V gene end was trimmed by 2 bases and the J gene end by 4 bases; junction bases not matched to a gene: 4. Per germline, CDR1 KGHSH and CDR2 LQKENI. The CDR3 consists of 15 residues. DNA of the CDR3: TGTGCCAGCTCACCAGGTCTAGCGGGAGGATACGAGCAGTACTTC. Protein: CASSPGLAGGYEQYF.

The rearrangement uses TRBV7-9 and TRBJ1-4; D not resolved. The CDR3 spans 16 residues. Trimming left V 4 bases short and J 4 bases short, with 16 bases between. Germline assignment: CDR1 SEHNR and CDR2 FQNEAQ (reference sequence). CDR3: CASSSGPNRNNEKLFF. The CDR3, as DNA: TGTGCCAGCAGCTCCGGTCCGAATAGAAATAATGAAAAACTGTTTTTT.

The chain's CDR3 is CASSEWSWTSVADTQYF. In DNA form, the CDR3 reads TGTGCCAGCAGTGAGTGGTCGTGGACTAGCGTAGCAGATACGCAGTATTTT. The genes are TRBV25-1 and TRBJ2-3, with 9 positions matching TRBD2. The CDR3 loop spans 17 amino acids. V shed 3 bases, J shed 4 bases, and the junction held 11 bases outside the gene matches. The germline CDR1 and CDR2 sequences are MGHDK and SYGVNS.

The CDR3, as DNA: TGTGCCAGCAGATATAATGAGCAGTTCTTC. It specifies CASRYNEQFF. The chain couples TRBV2 to TRBJ2-1; D unresolved. Germline V lookup: CDR1 SNHLY, CDR2 FYNNEI. V lost 6 bases, J lost 7 bases, and 4 bases lay in between. This CDR3 spans 10 amino acids.

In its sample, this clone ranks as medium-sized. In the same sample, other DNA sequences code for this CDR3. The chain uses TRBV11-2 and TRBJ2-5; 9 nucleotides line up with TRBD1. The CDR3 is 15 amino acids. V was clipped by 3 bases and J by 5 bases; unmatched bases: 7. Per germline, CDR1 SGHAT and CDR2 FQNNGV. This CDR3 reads CASSFTQGARETQYF. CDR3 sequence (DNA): TGTGCCAGCAGCTTCACACAGGGGGCTAGGGAGACCCAGTACTTC.

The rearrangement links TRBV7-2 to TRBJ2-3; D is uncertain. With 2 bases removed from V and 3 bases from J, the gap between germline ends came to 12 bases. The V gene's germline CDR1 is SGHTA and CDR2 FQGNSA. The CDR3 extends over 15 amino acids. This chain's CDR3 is CASSLNGIGTDTQYF. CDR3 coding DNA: TGTGCCAGCAGCTTAAATGGTATTGGTACAGATACGCAGTATTTT.

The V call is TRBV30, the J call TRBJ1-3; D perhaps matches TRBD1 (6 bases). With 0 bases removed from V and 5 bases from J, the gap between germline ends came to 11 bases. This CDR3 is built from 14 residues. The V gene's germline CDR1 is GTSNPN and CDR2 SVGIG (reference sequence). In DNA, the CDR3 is TGTGCCTGGAGTGTTGGGGGCGAACGAAACACCATATATTTT. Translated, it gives CAWSVGGERNTIYF.

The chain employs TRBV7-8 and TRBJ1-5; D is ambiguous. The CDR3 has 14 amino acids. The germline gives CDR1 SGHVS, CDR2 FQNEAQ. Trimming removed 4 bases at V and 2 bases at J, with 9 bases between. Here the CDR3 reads CASSSLNGNQPQHF. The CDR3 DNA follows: TGTGCCAGCAGCTCGTTAAATGGCAATCAGCCCCAGCATTTT.

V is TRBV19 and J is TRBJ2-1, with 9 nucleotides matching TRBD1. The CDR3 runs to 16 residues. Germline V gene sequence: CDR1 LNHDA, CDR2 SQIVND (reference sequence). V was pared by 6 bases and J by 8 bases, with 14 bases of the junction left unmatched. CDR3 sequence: CASSPLPGTGIHEQFF. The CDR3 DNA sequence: TGTGCCAGTAGCCCTCTTCCCGGGACAGGGATCCATGAGCAGTTCTTC.

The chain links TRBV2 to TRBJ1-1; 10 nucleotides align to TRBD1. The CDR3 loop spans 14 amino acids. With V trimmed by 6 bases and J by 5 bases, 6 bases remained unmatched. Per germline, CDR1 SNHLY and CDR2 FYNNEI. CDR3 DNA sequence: TGTGCCAGCAGGGGGACAGGGGTAGAAACTGAAGCTTTCTTT. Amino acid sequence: CASRGTGVETEAFF.

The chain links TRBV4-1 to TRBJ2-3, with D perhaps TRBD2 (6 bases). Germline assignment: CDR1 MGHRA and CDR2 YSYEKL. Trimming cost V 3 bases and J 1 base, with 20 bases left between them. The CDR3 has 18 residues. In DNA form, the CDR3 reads TGCGCCAGCAGCCAGGGATTGGTAGGCGGCGGGGGCACAGATACGCAGTATTTT. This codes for CASSQGLVGGGGTDTQYF.

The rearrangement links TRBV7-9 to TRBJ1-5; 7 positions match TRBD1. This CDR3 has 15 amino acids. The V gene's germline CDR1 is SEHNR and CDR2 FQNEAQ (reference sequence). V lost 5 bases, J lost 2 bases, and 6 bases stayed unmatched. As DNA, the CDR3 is TGTGCCAGCAGCCCCAGGGGGTCGGGCAATCAGCCCCAGCATTTT. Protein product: CASSPRGSGNQPQHF.

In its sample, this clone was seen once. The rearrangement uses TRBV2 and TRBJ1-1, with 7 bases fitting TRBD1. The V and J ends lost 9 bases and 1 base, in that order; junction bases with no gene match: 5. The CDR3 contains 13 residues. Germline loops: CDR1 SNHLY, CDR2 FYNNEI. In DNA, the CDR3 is TGTGCCAGTACCGGGACAGCGAACACTGAAGCTTTCTTT. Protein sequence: CASTGTANTEAFF.

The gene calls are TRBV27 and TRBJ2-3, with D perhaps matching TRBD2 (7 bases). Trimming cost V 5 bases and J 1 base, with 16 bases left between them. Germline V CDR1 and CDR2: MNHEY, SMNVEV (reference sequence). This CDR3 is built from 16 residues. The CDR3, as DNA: TGTGCCAGCAGTGAATTGGGGGGGCCGGGCACAGATACGCAGTATTTT. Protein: CASSELGGPGTDTQYF.

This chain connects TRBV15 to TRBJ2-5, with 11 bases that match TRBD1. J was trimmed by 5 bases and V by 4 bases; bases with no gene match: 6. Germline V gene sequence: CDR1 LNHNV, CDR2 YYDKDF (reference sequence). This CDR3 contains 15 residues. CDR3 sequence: CATSTDRGPGETQYF. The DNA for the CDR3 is TGTGCCACCAGCACGGACAGGGGGCCTGGGGAGACCCAGTACTTC.

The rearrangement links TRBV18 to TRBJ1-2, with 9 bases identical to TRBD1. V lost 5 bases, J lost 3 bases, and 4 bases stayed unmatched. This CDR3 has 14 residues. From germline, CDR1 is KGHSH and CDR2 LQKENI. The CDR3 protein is CASSSGTGHYGYTF. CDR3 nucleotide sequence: TGTGCCAGCTCATCAGGGACAGGGCACTATGGCTACACCTTC.

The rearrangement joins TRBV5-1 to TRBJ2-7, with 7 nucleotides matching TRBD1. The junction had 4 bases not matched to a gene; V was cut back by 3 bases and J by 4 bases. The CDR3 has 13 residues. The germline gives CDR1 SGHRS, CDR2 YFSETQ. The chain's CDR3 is CASSWDSWYEQYF. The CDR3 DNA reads TGCGCCAGCAGCTGGGACAGTTGGTACGAGCAGTACTTC.

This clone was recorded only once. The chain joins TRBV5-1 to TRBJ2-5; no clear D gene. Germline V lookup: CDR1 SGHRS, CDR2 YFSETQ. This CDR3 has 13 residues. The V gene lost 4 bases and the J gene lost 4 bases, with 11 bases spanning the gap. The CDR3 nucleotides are TGCGCCAGCAGCCCTTTGATGGGAGAGACCCAGTACTTC. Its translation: CASSPLMGETQYF.

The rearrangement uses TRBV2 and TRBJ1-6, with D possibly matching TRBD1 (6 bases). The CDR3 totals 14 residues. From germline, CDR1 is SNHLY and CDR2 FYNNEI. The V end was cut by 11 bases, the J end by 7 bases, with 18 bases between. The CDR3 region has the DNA TGTGCCGGATCGGACAGCCGTATGAATTCACCCCTCCACTTT. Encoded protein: CAGSDSRMNSPLHF.

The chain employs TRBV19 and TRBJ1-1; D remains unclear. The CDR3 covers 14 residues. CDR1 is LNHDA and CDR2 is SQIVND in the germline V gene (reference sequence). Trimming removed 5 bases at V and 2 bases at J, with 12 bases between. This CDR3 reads CASSQNQVNTEAFF. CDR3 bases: TGTGCCAGTAGTCAGAATCAAGTTAACACTGAAGCTTTCTTT.

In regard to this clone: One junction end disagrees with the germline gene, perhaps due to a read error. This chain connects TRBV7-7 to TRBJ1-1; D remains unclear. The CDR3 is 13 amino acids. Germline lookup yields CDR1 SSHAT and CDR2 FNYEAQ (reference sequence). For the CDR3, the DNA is TGTGCTAGCAGCTTAGATCCGAACACTGAAGCTTTCTTT. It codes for CASSLDPNTEAFF.